One sample yielded the 20 T cell receptor beta chains listed below, sequenced in a study of cytomegalovirus exposure and HLA in healthy donors. The PCR contained 60 Vbeta and 13 Jbeta primers. The repertoire was sequenced with immunoSEQ multiplex PCR; TCRdb's copy has only in-frame clones and lacks some. The specimen's table records 150,000 to 200,000 clones. Sequencing was performed on PBMCs. These receptors were collected from a boy younger than 18 in good health and CMV-seronegative.

The chain links TRBV29-1 to TRBJ2-5, with D perhaps TRBD1 (6 bases). The better agreement between TRBJ2-7 and the DNA end casts doubt on the J call. Germline values: CDR1 SQVTM, CDR2 ANQGSEA. This CDR3 has 13 residues. CDR3 protein: CSGRDKYSYEQYF. Here the CDR3 DNA reads TGCAGCGGCCGGGACAAATACTCCTACGAGCAGTACTTC.

J is TRBJ1-3 and V is TRBV4-1; TRBD1 matches 7 bases. Germline V CDR1 and CDR2: MGHRA, YSYEKL. The V segment lost 6 bases and the J segment 2 bases; nucleotides outside the gene matches: 13. The length of the CDR3 is 17 residues. CDR3 in DNA: TGCGCCAGCAGGGCAACCGGCCGGGACAGCCCTGGAAACACCATATATTTT. Its translation: CASRATGRDSPGNTIYF.

The rearrangement uses TRBV14 and TRBJ1-6, with a weak D call TRBD1 (5 bases). This CDR3 has 17 residues. The V end was cut by 2 bases, the J end by 2 bases, with 13 bases between. Germline values: CDR1 SGHDN, CDR2 FVKESK. The CDR3 coding sequence is TGTGCCAGCAGCCAACACCCGGCAGGGACCTATAATTCACCCCTCCACTTT. Translating it yields CASSQHPAGTYNSPLHF.

The rearrangement joins TRBV5-5 to TRBJ1-5, with unresolved D. The germline V and J ends were trimmed by 5 bases and 7 bases, with 19 bases remaining between them. This CDR3 has 15 residues. Germline CDR1 and CDR2: SGHKS and YYEKEE (reference sequence). Written as DNA, the CDR3 is TGTGCCAGCAGTTCCGACACCTTAAGAAGCCAGCCCCAGCATTTT. The encoded protein is CASSSDTLRSQPQHF.

V and J are TRBV9 and TRBJ2-1; the match to TRBD1 covers 8 bases. V gave up 4 bases and J gave up 7 bases; unmatched junction bases: 10. This CDR3 is 15 amino acids long. In germline, CDR1 is SGDLS, CDR2 YYNGEE. The CDR3 DNA reads as TGTGCCAGCAGCACGGACAGGGCGGGTTGGAATGAGCAGTTCTTC. Encoded protein: CASSTDRAGWNEQFF.

The J gene is TRBJ1-5, the V gene TRBV4-2; TRBD1 aligns across 7 bases. This CDR3 comprises 16 residues. With 1 base clipped from V and 3 bases from J, the junction kept 6 bases outside the gene matches. The germline V gene encodes CDR1 LGHNA and CDR2 YNFKEQ. Here the CDR3 DNA reads TGTGCCAGCAGCCAAGGCAGGGACAGACCCAATCAGCCCCAGCATTTT. Protein product: CASSQGRDRPNQPQHF.

The genes are TRBV30 and TRBJ1-1, with TRBD1 as a possible D gene (6 bases). From germline, CDR1 is GTSNPN and CDR2 SVGIG (reference sequence). V gave up 2 bases and J gave up 3 bases, with 25 bases separating them. CDR3 length equals 18 residues. CDR3 in DNA: TGTGCCTGGAGTAAGGACCGGGCTAGGGGGTTTAAGGACACTGAAGCTTTCTTT. Its protein is CAWSKDRARGFKDTEAFF.

V and J are TRBV5-4 and TRBJ2-7; 8 bases agree with TRBD1. Per germline, CDR1 SGHNT and CDR2 YYREEE (reference sequence). Losses at the gene ends were 4 bases for V and 3 bases for J; bases not matched to a gene: 3. The CDR3 consists of 13 residues. Written as DNA, the CDR3 is TGTGCCAGCAGCCTAGGGACAGGCTACGAGCAGTACTTC. This translates into CASSLGTGYEQYF.

The chain couples TRBV5-1 to TRBJ2-1; D possibly corresponds to TRBD1 (6 bases). The germline CDR1 and CDR2 sequences are SGHRS and YFSETQ. V was pared by 4 bases and J by 4 bases, with 9 bases between. The length of the CDR3 is 13 residues. Here the CDR3 reads CASSQGRYNEQFF. The CDR3 region has the DNA TGCGCCAGCAGCCAGGGGAGATACAATGAGCAGTTCTTC.

The V gene is TRBV6-8, the J gene TRBJ2-7, with 8 nucleotides matching TRBD2. The CDR3 extends over 17 amino acids. Germline values: CDR1 MNHGY, CDR2 SAAAGT. V was clipped by 2 bases and J by 3 bases; unmatched bases: 12. DNA for the CDR3: TGTGCCAGCAGTTACGGGGCTGCTTTAGCGGGGAGCTACGAGCAGTACTTC. Translated, it gives CASSYGAALAGSYEQYF.

The V gene is TRBV28, the J gene TRBJ2-3; maybe TRBD1 (5 bases). The germline CDR1 and CDR2 sequences are MDHEN and SYDVKM. The CDR3 runs 16 residues. V dropped 6 bases and J dropped 2 bases, with 18 bases sitting between them. Written as DNA, the CDR3 is TGTGCCAGCAGCCTTACATGGACGGACATCACAGATACGCAGTATTTT. This translates into CASSLTWTDITDTQYF.

As concerns this clone: Lacking the conserved final phenylalanine or tryptophan, this CDR3 likely reflects a read error. The limits of the CDR3 on the DNA are not certain, so only TCRdb's listed CDR3 is given. The chain carries TRBV7-9 and TRBJ1-1. With termini counted, the CDR3 has 12 amino acids. Germline V CDR1 and CDR2: SEHNR, FQNEAQ (reference sequence). The CDR3 loop is CASSFLGGPIVL.

The chain employs TRBV30 and TRBJ1-1, with unresolved D. The CDR3 is 12 residues long. Per germline, CDR1 GTSNPN and CDR2 SVGIG (reference sequence). The V gene lost 4 bases and the J gene lost 0 bases, with 6 bases spanning the gap. The CDR3 here is CAWNRLNTEAFF. In DNA, the CDR3 is TGTGCCTGGAATCGTTTGAACACTGAAGCTTTCTTT.

The V call is TRBV4-3, the J call TRBJ1-3; 9 bases fit TRBD1. This CDR3 is built from 18 residues. V dropped 0 bases and J dropped 2; count of bases not matched to a gene: 8. Per the germline V gene, CDR1 is LGHNA and CDR2 is YSLEER. For the CDR3, the DNA is TGCGCCAGCAGCCAAGATACGGGGACAGGGAATACTGGAAACACCATATATTTT. Its protein is CASSQDTGTGNTGNTIYF.

The V gene is TRBV9, the J gene TRBJ2-5; 8 bases are a match to TRBD2. Germline values: CDR1 SGDLS, CDR2 YYNGEE. V trimming: 1 base; J trimming: 4 bases; junction bases outside the gene matches: 3. The CDR3 sequence is 14 residues long. CDR3 nucleotide sequence: TGTGCCAGCAGCGTACAGAGCGGGGGAGAGACCCAGTACTTC. This codes for CASSVQSGGETQYF.

This chain links TRBV14 with TRBJ1-2; tentative D call: TRBD1 (6 bases). Germline values: CDR1 SGHDN, CDR2 FVKESK. V was clipped by 4 bases and J by 4 bases, with 7 bases between them. CDR3 length: 12 residues. CDR3 bases: TGTGCCAGCAGCCTAGGGGGCTATGGCTACACCTTC. Protein sequence: CASSLGGYGYTF.

The gene calls are TRBV7-2 and TRBJ2-3, with D perhaps matching TRBD2 (5 bases). V was cut by 4 bases and J by 2 bases, with 19 bases left in between. The length of the CDR3 is 17 residues. Germline assignment: CDR1 SGHTA and CDR2 FQGNSA. DNA for the CDR3: TGTGCCAGCAGCTCCCCAGTGGGCGGGCAGACCACAGATACGCAGTATTTT. Translated: CASSSPVGGQTTDTQYF.

The CDR3 protein is CASSLRDSSYEQYF. CDR3 in DNA: TGCGCCAGCAGCCTCCGCGACAGCTCCTACGAGCAGTACTTC. The chain recombines TRBV5-1 with TRBJ2-7; D might be TRBD1 (5 bases). Looked up from germline, CDR1 is SGHRS and CDR2 is YFSETQ. The CDR3 is 14 residues long. Trimming took off 4 bases at V and 0 bases at J, with 11 bases between the two ends.

The V call is TRBV11-2, the J call TRBJ2-3, with 11 bases that match TRBD2. The V segment lost 5 bases and the J segment 1 base; nucleotides outside the gene matches: 5. CDR3 length: 16 residues. The V gene's germline CDR1 is SGHAT and CDR2 FQNNGV. The CDR3 DNA reads as TGTGCCAGCAGCCCGACACTAGCGGGAGGCACAGATACGCAGTATTTT. Its translation: CASSPTLAGGTDTQYF.

This sequence joins TRBV7-2 and TRBJ2-1; 9 nucleotides line up with TRBD2. CDR1 and CDR2 (germline): SGHTA, FQGNSA. V was clipped by 3 bases and J by 6 bases; unmatched bases: 6. There are 15 residues in the CDR3. The DNA of the CDR3 is TGTGCCAGCAGCTTGCTGATAGCGGGGGCCAATGAGCAGTTCTTC. It is translated as CASSLLIAGANEQFF.